This is a list of T cell receptor beta chains from one sample in a study of cytomegalovirus exposure and HLA in healthy donors. Data came from immunoSEQ multiplex PCR; TCRdb stores just in-frame clones and leaves some out. The sample includes nearly 110,000 clones, approximately 85% of them seen just once. Sequencing was carried out using PBMCs. These receptors all stem from a man in his forties or fifties in good health and CMV-seronegative. Each CDR3 is given with its conserved first and last residue. The D gene is left open where the match is weak. Expanded clones get a size class; other rows say once, few or many, or leave the size out.

len,abundance,v_gene,j_gene,d_gene,CDR3nt,CDR3aa
15,NA,TRBV2,TRBJ2-4,NA,TGTGCCAGCAGTGAGTTTCGAGGAGCCAAAAACATTCAGTACTTC,CASSEFRGAKNIQYF
16,NA,TRBV7-9,TRBJ2-5,TRBD2,TGTGCCAGCAGCTACGGGACTAGCGGGGTCCTACGAAAGCAGTACTTC,CASSYGTSGVLRKQYF
12,NA,TRBV10-2,TRBJ1-1,NA,TGCGCCAGTACAGCAATGAACACTGAAGCTTTCTTT,CASTAMNTEAFF
17,NA,TRBV10-3,TRBJ2-1,TRBD1,TGTGCCATCAACGACAGGGGAAGAAATACGTCCTACAATGAGCAGTTCTTC,CAINDRGRNTSYNEQFF
13,NA,TRBV6-6,TRBJ1-2,TRBD1,TGTGCCAGTTCCCGGGACAGGGGGATAAGCTACACCTTC,CASSRDRGISYTF
19,NA,TRBV4-2,TRBJ2-3,TRBD2,TGTGCCAGCAGCCAAAATACTATCCCACTAGCGGGGGGCACAGATACGCAGTATTTT,CASSQNTIPLAGGTDTQYF
15,NA,TRBV2,TRBJ1-5,NA,TGTGCCAGCAGTGAAGGAAGGGGACTCAATCAGCCCCAGCATTTT,CASSEGRGLNQPQHF
16,few,TRBV5-5,TRBJ1-4,NA,TGTGCCAGCAGCTTGGACCCGCGTGGGGGCGGTGAAAAACTGTTTTTT,CASSLDPRGGGEKLFF
19,NA,TRBV5-1,TRBJ1-1,NA,TGCGCCAGCAGTCCTGGATATACAGGGAGGGAGCAAGTGAACACTGAAGCTTTCTTT,CASSPGYTGREQVNTEAFF
12,NA,TRBV7-9,TRBJ1-4,NA,TGTGCCAGCAGCTTAGCAGCGGGAAAACTGTTTTTT,CASSLAAGKLFF
14,NA,TRBV19,TRBJ1-2,NA,TGTGCCAGTAGTATGAGGGAAGTCAACTATGGCTACACCTTC,CASSMREVNYGYTF
15,NA,TRBV29-1,TRBJ1-2,TRBD1,TGCAGCGTCTGGGACAGGGCAAAAGCCAACTATGGCTACACCTTC,CSVWDRAKANYGYTF
15,NA,TRBV6-5,TRBJ2-1,NA,TGTGCCAGCAGCCGACAAAGGAGGACAGAATATGAGCAGTTCTTC,CASSRQRRTEYEQFF
18,NA,TRBV21-1,TRBJ2-3,NA,TGTGCCAGCAGCAAAGGACCCGGAGGATCTACCCACACAGATACGCAGTATTTT,CASSKGPGGSTHTDTQYF
18,NA,TRBV12-2,TRBJ2-6,NA,TGTGCAAGTCGCTTTTACTGGTCGGGAGAGTCTGGGGCCAACGTCCTGACTTTC,CASRFYWSGESGANVLTF
15,NA,TRBV6-1,TRBJ1-4,NA,TGTGCCAGCAGTTTTGGCGGGACGGAGAATGAAAAACTGTTTTTT,CASSFGGTENEKLFF
15,NA,TRBV7-2,TRBJ1-2,TRBD1,TGTGCCAGCAGCTTACATCCCGGGACAGACTATGGCTACACCTTC,CASSLHPGTDYGYTF
14,NA,TRBV10-3,TRBJ2-1,TRBD2,TGTGCCATTTTTAGCGGGGATTCCTACAATGAGCAGTTCTTC,CAIFSGDSYNEQFF
14,few,TRBV18,TRBJ1-1,NA,TGTGCCAGCTCACCCAGGGATACTAACACTGAAGCTTTCTTT,CASSPRDTNTEAFF
14,NA,TRBV25-1,TRBJ2-7,TRBD2,TGTGCCAGCAGTGGGACTAGCGGTAACTACGAGCAGTACTTC,CASSGTSGNYEQYF
16,NA,TRBV7-9,TRBJ1-4,NA,TGTGCCAGCAGCTTCGCCAGGGGCCCTACTAATGAAAAACTGTTTTTT,CASSFARGPTNEKLFF
15,NA,TRBV13,TRBJ2-5,TRBD2,TGTGCCAGCAGCTTAGGACTAGCGGGGGAGGAGACCCAGTACTTC,CASSLGLAGEETQYF
12,NA,TRBV6-5,TRBJ1-1,NA,TGTGCCACCGCCAGGGGGAACACTGAAGCTTTCTTT,CATARGNTEAFF
17,few,TRBV5-6,TRBJ2-3,TRBD1,TGTGCCAGCAGCACGTATCGACGGGACAGGGAGCGTTATACGCAGTATTTT,CASSTYRRDRERYTQYF
14,NA,TRBV7-3,TRBJ2-3,NA,TGTGCCAGCAGCCCCGACAGGTATAAAGATACGCAGTATTTT,CASSPDRYKDTQYF
14,NA,TRBV18,TRBJ2-7,TRBD1,TGTGCCAGCTCACCCGGGACAGAGTCCTACGAGCAGTACTTC,CASSPGTESYEQYF
15,NA,TRBV5-5,TRBJ2-1,TRBD2,TGTGCCAGCAGCTCCCCGGGACTAGCGGGGGGGGAGCAGTTCTTC,CASSSPGLAGGEQFF
18,NA,TRBV6-1,TRBJ2-6,TRBD1,TGTGCCAGCAGTGTCTCTTCGGGACAGCCTCCTGGGGCCAACGTCCTGACTTTC,CASSVSSGQPPGANVLTF
16,few,TRBV7-7,TRBJ1-3,TRBD1,TGTGCTAGCAGCGCAAGACAGGGTATGGGTGGAAACACCATATATTTT,CASSARQGMGGNTIYF
15,NA,TRBV7-9,TRBJ1-2,TRBD1,TGTGCCAGCAGCCCTCAGGGGGCCGGCGACTATGGCTACACCTTC,CASSPQGAGDYGYTF
18,NA,TRBV19,TRBJ1-5,NA,TGTGCCAGTACATTAACCAGGGGCCCCCCTTATAGCAATCAGCCCCAGCATTTT,CASTLTRGPPYSNQPQHF
13,few,TRBV11-3,TRBJ2-1,TRBD1,TGTGCCAGCAGCTTAGAAGGGACAGCTGAGCAGTTCTTC,CASSLEGTAEQFF